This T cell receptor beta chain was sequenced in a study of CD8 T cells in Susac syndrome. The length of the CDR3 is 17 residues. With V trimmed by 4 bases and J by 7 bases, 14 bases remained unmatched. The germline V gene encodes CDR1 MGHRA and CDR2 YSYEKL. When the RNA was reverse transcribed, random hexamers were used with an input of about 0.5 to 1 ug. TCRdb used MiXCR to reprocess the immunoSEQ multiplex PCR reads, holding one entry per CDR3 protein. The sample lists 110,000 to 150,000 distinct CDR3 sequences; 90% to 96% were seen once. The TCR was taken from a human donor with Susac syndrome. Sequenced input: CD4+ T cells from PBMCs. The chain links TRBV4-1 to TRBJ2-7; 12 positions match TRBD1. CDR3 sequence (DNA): TGCGCCAGCAGCCTCAATACTGGGACAGGGGGCTGGAGGGAGCAGTACTTC. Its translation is CASSLNTGTGGWREQYF.